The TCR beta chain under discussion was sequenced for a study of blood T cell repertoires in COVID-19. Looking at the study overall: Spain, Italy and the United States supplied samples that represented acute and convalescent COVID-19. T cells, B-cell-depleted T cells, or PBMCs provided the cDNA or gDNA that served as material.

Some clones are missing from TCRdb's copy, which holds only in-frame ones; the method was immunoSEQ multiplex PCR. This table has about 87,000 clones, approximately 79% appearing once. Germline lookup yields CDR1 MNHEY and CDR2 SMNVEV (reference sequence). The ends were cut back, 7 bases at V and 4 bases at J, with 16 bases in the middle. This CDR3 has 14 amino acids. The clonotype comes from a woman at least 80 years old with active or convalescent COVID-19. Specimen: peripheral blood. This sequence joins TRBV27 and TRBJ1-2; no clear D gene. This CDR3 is CASTSPWSSYGYTF. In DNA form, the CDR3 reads TGTGCCAGCACCTCTCCTTGGAGTTCCTATGGCTACACCTTC.